The 4 T cell receptor beta chains listed next were all sequenced from one sample in a study of blood T cells in healthy people across ages. The second PCR ran roughly 6 to 11 cycles with a sample-barcoded 5' primer and J-beta primers. MiXCR, run by TCRdb on the 5' RACE reads, gives a single entry per CDR3 protein. The sample shows 600,000 to 800,000 distinct CDR3 sequences, roughly 21% of them seen only once. Sequencing was carried out using blood. The source of these receptors is a man aged 65-85 years in good health.

This rearrangement joins TRBV20-1 to TRBJ2-1; 7 bases line up with TRBD2. The J segment lost 6 bases and the V segment lost 0 bases, leaving 8 bases of the junction unmatched. This CDR3 has 15 residues. Per germline, CDR1 DFQATT and CDR2 SNEGSKA (reference sequence). This chain's CDR3 is CSARDPSGPSNEQFF. The CDR3 DNA follows: TGCAGTGCTAGAGATCCTAGCGGACCGTCCAATGAGCAGTTCTTC.

This clonotype was counted only a few times. The chain has TRBV6-1 and TRBJ1-2; D is unresolved. This CDR3 region has 11 residues. Germline V CDR1 and CDR2: MNHNS, SASEGT. V was clipped by 2 bases and J by 8 bases, with 6 bases between them. DNA of the CDR3: TGTGCCAGCAGTGAATATGGAGGCTACACCTTC. Translating gives CASSEYGGYTF.

This clonotype was recorded at least ten times. This chain joins TRBV10-3 and TRBJ2-7; TRBD2 aligns across 10 bases. V shed 10 bases and J 6 bases; nucleotides not matched to a gene: 12. Germline V gene sequence: CDR1 ENHRY, CDR2 SYGVKD. The CDR3 is made up of 14 amino acids. CDR3 residues: CATSVAGGAGEQYF. CDR3 sequence (DNA): TGTGCCACCTCAGTAGCGGGAGGTGCGGGCGAGCAGTACTTC.

This clonotype was counted a few times. CDR3 loop: CASSFGRPDNSPLHF. In nucleotides, the CDR3 is TGTGCCAGCAGCTTTGGGAGACCGGATAATTCACCCCTCCACTTT. V gene TRBV7-9 combines with J gene TRBJ1-6, with D hard to call. The CDR3 length is 15 residues. Germline V gene lookup returns CDR1 SEHNR and CDR2 FQNEAQ (reference sequence). The V end was cut by 3 bases, the J end by 5 bases, with 11 bases between.